One sample yielded the 27 T cell receptor beta chains listed below, sequenced in a study of blood T cell repertoires in COVID-19. Profiled with immunoSEQ multiplex PCR; TCRdb holds only in-frame clones, not every one. This sample carries approximately 260,000 clones, roughly 88% of them seen once, and the ten largest clones take around 2.2%. The sample comprised peripheral blood. These receptors all come from a woman between 35 and 50 years old who had recovered from COVID-19.

The rearrangement uses TRBV10-3 and TRBJ1-2; 9 nucleotides line up with TRBD1. J gave up 5 bases and V 6 bases, and 7 bases lay outside the gene matches. Germline V gene lookup returns CDR1 ENHRY and CDR2 SYGVKD. The CDR3 loop spans 14 amino acids. The CDR3 loop is CAISTGTGLYGYTF. CDR3 coding DNA: TGTGCCATCAGCACCGGGACAGGGCTTTATGGCTACACCTTC.

The DNA of the CDR3 is TGTGCCAGTAGTGATTACGAACAGGGAGGGAAGAGGCCCCAGCATTTT. Its protein product is CASSDYEQGGKRPQHF. The J gene is TRBJ1-5, the V gene TRBV19; tentatively, D is TRBD1 (6 bases). With 5 bases removed from V and 9 bases from J, the gap between germline ends came to 23 bases. This CDR3 contains 16 residues. Germline V gene sequence: CDR1 LNHDA, CDR2 SQIVND (reference sequence).

The chain links TRBV6-5 to TRBJ1-1; the D is unclear. The germline CDR1 and CDR2 sequences are MNHEY and SVGAGI. CDR3 length: 12 residues. The V end was cut by 6 bases, the J end by 4 bases, with 9 bases between. The CDR3 bases are TGTGCCAGCAGCTATGGTGGCACTGAAGCTTTCTTT. Translation: CASSYGGTEAFF.

The gene calls are TRBV19 and TRBJ1-5; 7 bases align to TRBD1. The CDR3 length is 15 residues. The V segment lost 5 bases and the J segment 7 bases; nucleotides outside the gene matches: 11. Per the germline V gene, CDR1 is LNHDA and CDR2 is SQIVND (reference sequence). The CDR3, as DNA: TGTGCCAGTAGTCTTGACAGGGTACCGCAACAGCCCCAGCATTTT. Its translation: CASSLDRVPQQPQHF.

This chain uses TRBV7-2 with TRBJ1-2, with unresolved D. CDR1 is SGHTA, CDR2 FQGNSA, per germline. There are 15 residues in the CDR3. Trimming stripped 1 base from V and 6 bases from J, with 15 bases between. The DNA for the CDR3 is TGTGCCAGCAGCTTAGGGTGGAGCGGATCACATGGCTACACCTTC. It codes for CASSLGWSGSHGYTF.

This rearrangement joins TRBV4-3 to TRBJ1-4; D perhaps matches TRBD1 (6 bases). There are 16 residues in the CDR3. V dropped 0 bases and J dropped 7 bases, with 15 bases sitting between them. Germline V CDR1 and CDR2: LGHNA, YSLEER. As DNA, the CDR3 is TGCGCCAGCAGCCAAGATCGATGGGGGCTAGGTGAAAAACTGTTTTTT. As protein: CASSQDRWGLGEKLFF.

This rearrangement joins TRBV7-2 to TRBJ2-5, with TRBD1 matching over 9 bases. The CDR3 runs 15 residues. J was trimmed by 4 bases and V by 5 bases; bases with no gene match: 8. Germline loops: CDR1 SGHTA, CDR2 FQGNSA. CDR3 nucleotide sequence: TGTGCCAGCAGCACGCGACAGGGGGGACCAGAGACCCAGTACTTC. Translation: CASSTRQGGPETQYF. The complete variable domain, with remaining parts taken from reference TRBV7-2 and TRBJ2-5, reads GAGVSQSPSNKVTEKGKDVELRCDPISGHTALYWYRQSLGQGLEFLIYFQGNSAPDKSGLPSDRFSAERTGGSVSTLTIQRTQQEDSAVYLCASSTRQGGPETQYFGPGTRLLVL.

The CDR3 DNA follows: TGTGCCAGTAGTCCCCGGGGAGGGGGAGGCAATCAGCCCCAGCATTTT. It codes for CASSPRGGGGNQPQHF. The genes are TRBV19 and TRBJ1-5, with D possibly TRBD1 on 6 matching bases. Germline values: CDR1 LNHDA, CDR2 SQIVND (reference sequence). The CDR3 loop spans 16 amino acids. The ends were cut back, 5 bases at V and 2 bases at J, with 16 bases in the middle.

The rearrangement links TRBV7-2 to TRBJ1-5, with no clear D. The germline V and J ends were trimmed by 2 bases and 2 bases, with 7 bases remaining between them. Germline CDR1 is SGHTA and CDR2 is FQGNSA. This CDR3 has 14 residues. For the CDR3, the DNA is TGTGCCAGCAGCTTACAGGCAGGCAATCAGCCCCAGCATTTT. It specifies CASSLQAGNQPQHF.

The rearrangement links TRBV4-1 to TRBJ2-1, with 7 bases aligning to TRBD1. Trimming at V came to 4 bases and at J to 3 bases, leaving 15 bases not matched to a gene. The CDR3 length is 18 residues. Germline assignment: CDR1 MGHRA and CDR2 YSYEKL. CDR3: CASSLYPPTGLNYNEQFF. The CDR3 nucleotides read TGCGCCAGCAGCCTATACCCGCCGACAGGGCTCAACTACAATGAGCAGTTCTTC.

This chain links TRBV27 with TRBJ1-6, with D possibly TRBD1 on 5 matching bases. CDR3 length: 15 amino acids. Trimming left V 2 bases short and J 7 bases short, with 12 bases between. Germline V gene sequence: CDR1 MNHEY, CDR2 SMNVEV (reference sequence). CDR3 bases: TGTGCCAGCAGTTTAGGGCCGGGGGACAATTCACCCCTCCACTTT. This codes for CASSLGPGDNSPLHF.

This clone was detected only once. This rearrangement joins TRBV19 to TRBJ2-7; TRBD2 might be the D (5 bases). CDR3 length: 14 residues. Germline V gives CDR1 LNHDA, CDR2 SQIVND (reference sequence). Deletions cut 4 bases from V and 6 bases from J, with 16 bases between. The CDR3 DNA reads TGTGCCAGTAGTACCGAGGGCCGTTCGCCCGAGCAGTACTTC. Its protein is CASSTEGRSPEQYF.

V is TRBV11-3 and J is TRBJ1-1; no clear D gene. CDR1 and CDR2 (germline): SGHNT, YENEEA. The germline V and J ends were trimmed by 3 bases and 0 bases, with 5 bases remaining between them. This CDR3 has 13 residues. Here the CDR3 reads CASSFQMNTEAFF. The DNA of the CDR3 is TGTGCCAGCAGCTTCCAGATGAACACTGAAGCTTTCTTT.

The chain's CDR3 is CASSLRQGMIGYTF. CDR3 sequence (DNA): TGTGCCAGCAGCTTAAGACAGGGAATGATCGGCTACACCTTC. The rearrangement uses TRBV11-1 and TRBJ1-2, with TRBD1 identical over 7 bases. Germline CDR1 reads SGHAT; CDR2 reads FQDESV (reference sequence). The length of the CDR3 is 14 residues. The J segment lost 8 bases and the V segment lost 2 bases, leaving 8 bases of the junction unmatched.

The gene calls are TRBV19 and TRBJ1-1; TRBD1 agrees at 9 bases. CDR3 length: 13 residues. The germline V gene has CDR1 LNHDA and CDR2 SQIVND (reference sequence). V was clipped by 7 bases and J by 5 bases; unmatched bases: 5. The CDR3 sequence is CASIDRGYTEAFF. CDR3 DNA sequence: TGTGCCAGTATCGACAGGGGGTATACTGAAGCTTTCTTT.

A single count supports this clone. The chain uses TRBV6-1 and TRBJ1-4; TRBD1 is a possible D gene (5 bases). Germline V gene lookup returns CDR1 MNHNS and CDR2 SASEGT. Trimming left V 2 bases short and J 0 bases short, with 10 bases between. CDR3 length: 16 residues. CDR3 bases: TGTGCCAGCAGTGAAAGGGGTGGGACAACTAATGAAAAACTGTTTTTT. Translated: CASSERGGTTNEKLFF.

The gene calls are TRBV14 and TRBJ2-2; D is unclear. V lost 1 base to trimming and J lost 2 bases, with 8 bases between them. Germline CDR1 SGHDN, CDR2 FVKESK. The CDR3 runs to 15 residues. CDR3 sequence: CASSQVRFNTGELFF. The CDR3 bases are TGTGCCAGCAGCCAAGTGCGGTTTAACACCGGGGAGCTGTTTTTT.

The gene calls are TRBV29-1 and TRBJ1-4; D perhaps matches TRBD1 (5 bases). V was pared by 3 bases and J by 8 bases, with 16 bases between. CDR1 is SQVTM, CDR2 ANQGSEA, per germline. The CDR3 extends over 14 amino acids. CDR3 region: CSVESREGKEKLFF. The CDR3 coding sequence is TGCAGCGTTGAGTCCAGGGAAGGAAAAGAAAAACTGTTTTTT.

V gene TRBV5-8 combines with J gene TRBJ2-1, with D perhaps TRBD2 (5 bases). This CDR3 is built from 15 residues. V was pared by 3 bases and J by 0 bases, with 10 bases between. CDR1 is SGHTS and CDR2 is YDEGEE in the germline V gene. The CDR3 protein is CASSWTRSSYNEQFF. In DNA, the CDR3 is TGTGCCAGCAGCTGGACTCGAAGCTCCTACAATGAGCAGTTCTTC. The full variable domain, rest sourced from reference TRBV5-8 and TRBJ2-1, is EAGVTQSPTHLIKTRGQQATLRCSPISGHTSVYWYQQALGLGLQFLLWYDEGEERNRGNFPPRFSGRQFPNYSSELNVNALELEDSALYLCASSWTRSSYNEQFFGPGTRLTVL.

The chain uses TRBV2 and TRBJ2-2, with 15 bases that match TRBD2. With 6 bases clipped from V and 4 bases from J, the junction kept 6 bases outside the gene matches. The germline gives CDR1 SNHLY, CDR2 FYNNEI. This CDR3 has 17 amino acids. The CDR3 region has the DNA TGTGCCAGCAGCGTGGGGGGACTAGCGGGAGGCACCGGGGAGCTGTTTTTT. Protein sequence: CASSVGGLAGGTGELFF.

The chain employs TRBV12-3 or TRBV12-4 and TRBJ1-1; no reliable D call. CDR3 length: 13 residues. Trimming shortened V by 3 bases and J by 3 bases, and 8 bases separated the two germline ends. The DNA for the CDR3 is TGTGCCAGCAGTTTTACACGATACACTGAAGCTTTCTTT. Translation gives CASSFTRYTEAFF.

DNA for the CDR3: TGTGCCAGCAGCCAATGGGCGGGCGGGACCCAAGAGACCCAGTACTTC. Its protein product is CASSQWAGGTQETQYF. The rearrangement joins TRBV3-1 (or the pseudogene TRBV3-2) to TRBJ2-5, with D possibly being TRBD2 (6 bases). The CDR3 extends over 16 amino acids. Trimming took off 2 bases at V and 1 base at J, with 14 bases between the two ends. In germline, CDR1 is LGHDT, CDR2 YNNKEL (reference sequence).

The V gene is TRBV30, the J gene TRBJ2-7; perhaps TRBD2 as D (5 bases). Germline loops: CDR1 GTSNPN, CDR2 SVGIG (reference sequence). This CDR3 has 12 amino acids. V lost 1 base, J lost 5 bases, and 9 bases lay in between. This chain's CDR3 is CAWSGGRDEQYF. The DNA of the CDR3 is TGTGCCTGGAGTGGAGGGCGGGACGAGCAGTACTTC. The variable domain in full, completed from reference TRBV30 and TRBJ2-7, reads SQTIHQWPATLVQPVGSPLSLECTVEGTSNPNLYWYRQAAGRGLQLLFYSVGIGQISSEVPQNLSASRPQDRQFILSSKKLLLSDSGFYLCAWSGGRDEQYFGPGTRLTVT.

This chain links TRBV30 with TRBJ2-3; the D gene is possibly TRBD2 (7 bases). CDR3 size: 17 residues. The germline V gene encodes CDR1 GTSNPN and CDR2 SVGIG (reference sequence). V was pared by 5 bases and J by 2 bases, with 23 bases between. The CDR3 loop is CAWERGGLPAITDTQYF. The CDR3 DNA reads TGTGCCTGGGAAAGGGGGGGGCTCCCCGCAATCACAGATACGCAGTATTTT.

The CDR3 DNA reads as TGTGCCAGTACCGGGACAGGGGCCAGGCCCCAGCATTTT. Translation gives CASTGTGARPQHF. The chain recombines TRBV19 with TRBJ1-5; 10 bases are a match to TRBD1. The CDR3 runs 13 residues. V lost 7 bases to trimming and J lost 9 bases; unmatched junction nucleotides: 6. Germline CDR1 reads LNHDA; CDR2 reads SQIVND (reference sequence).

The chain employs TRBV19 and TRBJ2-7; 12 nucleotides match TRBD1. Per the germline V gene, CDR1 is LNHDA and CDR2 is SQIVND (reference sequence). V was pared by 10 bases and J by 3 bases, with 10 bases of the junction left unmatched. This CDR3 has 15 amino acids. The CDR3 here is CATSSGTGGFYEQYF. Written as DNA, the CDR3 is TGTGCCACCTCATCCGGGACAGGGGGCTTCTACGAGCAGTACTTC.

This chain connects TRBV24-1 to TRBJ1-5; tentatively, D is TRBD1 (6 bases). The germline V gene has CDR1 KGHDR and CDR2 SFDVKD. This CDR3 contains 17 residues. V lost 2 bases, J lost 6 bases, and 19 bases lay in between. The CDR3 loop is CATSDSQGQILSQPQHF. The CDR3 nucleotides are TGTGCCACCAGTGATTCGCAGGGGCAGATCCTTTCTCAGCCCCAGCATTTT.